Listed below are T cell receptor beta chains from one sample, sequenced in a study of T-cell memory formation after mild COVID-19. A single record per CDR3 protein comes from TCRdb applying MiXCR to the 5' RACE reads. The table lists roughly 300,000 distinct CDR3 sequences, 15% to 20% of them singletons. The sample comprised PBMCs or a T cell subset sorted from them (not recorded which). These receptors were obtained from a man between 18 and 35 years old who had mild COVID-19 (a few samples of this study predate the infection). Cell type and time point are not known. CDR3s include the opening cysteine and the closing phenylalanine or tryptophan. D genes are given only for firm matches. Size values are once, few and many counts, or a class for expanded clones, and some rows have none.

TRBJ2-2,TRBD1,14,TRBV3-1,NA,CASTDREPTGELFF,TGTGCCAGCACCGACAGGGAACCGACCGGGGAGCTGTTTTTT
TRBJ1-5,NA,13,TRBV4-1,few,CASSQDPGQPQHF,TGCGCCAGCAGCCAAGATCCCGGTCAGCCCCAGCATTTT
TRBJ2-5,TRBD2,15,TRBV7-9,few,CASSSFLAGEKTQYF,TGTGCCAGCAGCTCTTTCCTAGCGGGGGAAAAGACCCAGTACTTC
TRBJ1-4,NA,13,TRBV5-1,once,CASSREANEKLFF,TGCGCCAGCAGCAGAGAGGCTAATGAAAAACTGTTTTTT
TRBJ1-1,NA,15,TRBV5-1,few,CASSPEVTGYTEAFF,TGCGCCAGCAGCCCGGAAGTTACAGGATACACTGAAGCTTTCTTT
TRBJ2-5,NA,15,TRBV7-9,few,CASSSWVGTEETQYF,TGTGCCAGCAGCTCCTGGGTGGGGACGGAAGAGACCCAGTACTTC
TRBJ1-6,NA,15,TRBV29-1,NA,CSVDPGMPYNSPLHF,TGCAGCGTTGATCCAGGGATGCCCTATAATTCACCCCTCCACTTT
TRBJ2-5,TRBD2,17,TRBV7-9,many,CASSLISGGPWGETQYF,TGTGCCAGCAGCTTAATCAGCGGGGGGCCCTGGGGAGAGACCCAGTACTTC
TRBJ1-2,TRBD1,13,TRBV9,few,CASSVAGGGGYTF,TGTGCCAGCAGCGTAGCAGGGGGCGGAGGCTACACCTTC
TRBJ2-1,TRBD1,12,TRBV5-1,many,CASSQDRDEQFF,TGCGCCAGCAGCCAGGACAGGGATGAGCAGTTCTTC
TRBJ2-5,TRBD1,16,TRBV5-1,NA,CASSFPRGQGDETQYF,TGCGCCAGCAGCTTTCCGCGGGGACAGGGGGATGAGACCCAGTACTTC
TRBJ1-1,TRBD1,14,TRBV5-8,many,CASSSGGGDTEAFF,TGTGCCAGCAGCTCAGGGGGTGGGGACACTGAAGCTTTCTTT
TRBJ2-7,TRBD1,16,TRBV19,NA,CASKGRGQGFSYEQYF,TGTGCCAGTAAAGGAAGGGGACAGGGGTTCTCCTACGAGCAGTACTTC
TRBJ1-6,NA,14,TRBV10-3,NA,CAISADSVNSPLHF,TGTGCCATCAGCGCTGACAGTGTCAATTCACCCCTCCACTTT
TRBJ1-3,NA,15,TRBV7-2,few,CASSLATNSGNTIYF,TGTGCCAGCAGCTTAGCGACGAACTCTGGAAACACCATATATTTT
TRBJ2-1,NA,15,TRBV4-1,few,CASSQVGTQLNEQFF,TGCGCCAGCAGCCAAGTAGGGACGCAACTCAATGAGCAGTTCTTC
TRBJ2-7,NA,12,TRBV7-9,NA,CASSQPVGEQYF,TGTGCCAGCAGCCAACCCGTGGGCGAGCAGTACTTC
TRBJ2-2,TRBD1,14,TRBV29-1,NA,CSVLDRVGTGELFF,TGCAGCGTTCTTGACAGGGTCGGGACCGGGGAGCTGTTTTTT
TRBJ2-5,TRBD1,13,TRBV18,many,CASSRDRQETQYF,TGTGCCAGCAGCAGGGACAGACAAGAGACCCAGTACTTC
TRBJ2-1,NA,11,TRBV6-5,NA,CASSHSDEQFF,TGTGCCAGCAGCCACTCTGATGAGCAGTTCTTC
TRBJ2-1,NA,16,TRBV4-1,many,CASSQLGRSSYNEQFF,TGCGCCAGCAGCCAACTCGGGCGAAGCTCCTACAATGAGCAGTTCTTC
TRBJ2-3,NA,17,TRBV6-5,few,CASSYSNQRGHTDTQYF,TGTGCCAGCAGTTACTCGAACCAGCGGGGACACACAGATACGCAGTATTTT
TRBJ2-1,NA,13,TRBV10-3,NA,CAISTLASDEQFF,TGTGCCATCAGTACGCTAGCTAGCGATGAGCAGTTCTTC
TRBJ2-5,NA,14,TRBV7-2,few,CASSWGALRETQYF,TGTGCCAGCAGCTGGGGGGCGCTTCGAGAGACCCAGTACTTC
TRBJ1-1,NA,15,TRBV5-1,NA,CASSSSPRVGTEAFF,TGCGCCAGCAGCTCTTCACCCAGGGTTGGCACTGAAGCTTTCTTT
TRBJ2-1,NA,15,TRBV7-7,NA,CASAALPGDPNEQFF,TGTGCTAGCGCTGCCCTTCCGGGGGACCCAAATGAGCAGTTCTTC
TRBJ1-5,NA,20,TRBV24-1,few,CATSPLAPTAFKRLNQPQHF,TGTGCCACCAGCCCCCTAGCCCCCACAGCGTTCAAAAGACTCAATCAGCCCCAGCATTTT
TRBJ2-1,NA,16,TRBV7-7,NA,CASSLGSGAYYNEQFF,TGTGCCAGCAGCTTAGGGTCTGGGGCCTACTACAATGAGCAGTTCTTC
TRBJ2-1,NA,13,TRBV7-2,NA,CASSSTWNNEQFF,TGTGCCAGCAGCTCGACGTGGAACAATGAGCAGTTCTTC
TRBJ2-4,TRBD2,18,TRBV7-2,few,CASSLGLAGGPAKNIQYF,TGTGCCAGCAGCCTGGGACTAGCGGGGGGGCCGGCCAAAAACATTCAGTACTTC
TRBJ2-1,TRBD2,19,TRBV10-3,few,CAISDPVPPRGGLGNEQFF,TGTGCCATCAGTGATCCCGTGCCCCCTCGGGGAGGGTTGGGAAATGAGCAGTTCTTC
TRBJ2-1,NA,15,TRBV9,NA,CASYYPRGHYNEQFF,TGTGCCAGCTATTATCCTAGGGGTCATTACAATGAGCAGTTCTTC
TRBJ1-1,NA,14,TRBV11-3,NA,CASSFRGSNTEAFF,TGTGCCAGCAGCTTCAGGGGCTCGAACACTGAAGCTTTCTTT
TRBJ2-6,NA,18,TRBV6-6,NA,CASSFGPYALSGANVLTF,TGTGCCAGCAGTTTCGGGCCGTACGCCCTCTCTGGGGCCAACGTCCTGACTTTC
TRBJ2-3,TRBD1,16,TRBV9,NA,CASSVEDRAISDTQYF,TGTGCCAGCAGCGTAGAGGACAGGGCTATCTCAGATACGCAGTATTTT
TRBJ2-5,NA,15,TRBV7-9,few,CASSLGQGRAKTQYF,TGTGCCAGCAGCTTAGGACAGGGGAGGGCAAAGACCCAGTACTTC
TRBJ2-3,NA,14,TRBV4-1,NA,CASSQLGGRDTQYF,TGCGCCAGCAGCCAACTCGGGGGTAGAGATACGCAGTATTTT
TRBJ2-1,NA,14,TRBV20-1,many,CSAKLWGAYNEQFF,TGCAGTGCTAAACTCTGGGGGGCCTACAATGAGCAGTTCTTC
TRBJ2-5,TRBD1,14,TRBV12-3/TRBV12-4,NA,CASSSDRGWETQYF,TGTGCCAGCAGTTCGGACAGGGGATGGGAGACCCAGTACTTC
TRBJ2-1,TRBD1,14,TRBV6-9,NA,CARLWGRGRNEQFF,TGTGCCAGGCTATGGGGCAGGGGGAGAAATGAGCAGTTCTTC
TRBJ1-2,NA,16,TRBV12-3/TRBV12-4,few,CASSTTPTATHYGYTF,TGTGCCAGCAGTACCACTCCGACAGCGACCCACTATGGCTACACCTTC
TRBJ2-2,NA,14,TRBV4-3,NA,CASSQVELSGELFF,TGCGCCAGCAGCCAAGTCGAGCTGTCCGGGGAGCTGTTTTTT
TRBJ2-2,TRBD1,15,TRBV11-1,NA,CASSSGQGWAGELFF,TGTGCCAGCAGCTCGGGACAGGGTTGGGCCGGGGAGCTGTTTTTT
TRBJ1-5,TRBD1,14,TRBV12-3/TRBV12-4,NA,CASSSTGILQPQHF,TGTGCCAGCAGTTCGACAGGGATTCTTCAGCCCCAGCATTTT
TRBJ1-2,NA,15,TRBV9,NA,CASSESPTGGYGYTF,TGTGCCAGCAGCGAATCCCCGACAGGCGGCTATGGCTACACCTTC
TRBJ1-4,NA,17,TRBV4-1,NA,CASSQGYGAFSREKLFF,TGCGCCAGCAGCCAAGGTTACGGGGCCTTCTCGCGAGAAAAACTGTTTTTT
TRBJ1-3,NA,16,TRBV7-9,NA,CASTDSTSSSGNTIYF,TGTGCCAGCACCGACTCAACATCGAGCTCTGGAAACACCATATATTTT
TRBJ2-1,NA,16,TRBV4-3,few,CASSQDPGTPNNEQFF,TGCGCCAGCAGCCAAGATCCTGGGACTCCAAACAATGAGCAGTTCTTC
TRBJ2-7,NA,14,TRBV14,NA,CASSRARDGYEQYF,TGTGCCAGCAGCCGGGCCCGGGACGGCTACGAGCAGTACTTC
TRBJ2-7,NA,16,TRBV6-1,NA,CASSEDGNLPAYEQYF,TGTGCCAGCAGTGAAGATGGGAACCTTCCTGCCTACGAGCAGTACTTC
TRBJ1-2,NA,13,TRBV3-1,NA,CASGHGPGYGYTF,TGTGCCAGCGGACATGGACCTGGCTATGGCTACACCTTC
TRBJ2-5,TRBD1,14,TRBV27,NA,CASARGQGAETQYF,TGTGCCAGCGCTCGCGGACAGGGGGCGGAGACCCAGTACTTC